The present entry profiles one TCR beta chain with its context. Its antigen is not identified. The time point here: pre-sensitization, week 0. Treatment reported: therapeutic diphenylcyclopropenone sensitization with weekly scalp DPC. This entry comes from a study of human T cells and chemical hapten exposure. Within the library, unique molecular identifiers were attached to each individual cDNA molecule. MiXCR, applied by TCRdb to the RACE reads, yields one record per CDR3 protein. The table shows around 350,000 distinct CDR3 sequences, with around 5% occurring only once. Study results and limitations: With DPC sensitization, TCRs exceeding 1 in 1000 frequency showed no change.

J lost 3 bases, V lost 4 bases, and 5 bases had no gene match. The CDR3 is 15 amino acids. Per the germline V gene, CDR1 is SGHTA and CDR2 is FQGNSA. The starting material was whole blood, obtained in connection with sensitization to the hapten diphenylcyclopropenone (DPC). This sequence joins TRBV7-2 and TRBJ1-5, with 8 bases aligning to TRBD1. This TCR was recovered from a woman under 30 with alopecia areata. Some clones in this sample may be carry-over from other donors' samples. The CDR3: CASSSTTGVNQPQHF. Here the CDR3 DNA reads TGTGCCAGCAGCTCAACGACAGGGGTCAATCAGCCCCAGCATTTT.